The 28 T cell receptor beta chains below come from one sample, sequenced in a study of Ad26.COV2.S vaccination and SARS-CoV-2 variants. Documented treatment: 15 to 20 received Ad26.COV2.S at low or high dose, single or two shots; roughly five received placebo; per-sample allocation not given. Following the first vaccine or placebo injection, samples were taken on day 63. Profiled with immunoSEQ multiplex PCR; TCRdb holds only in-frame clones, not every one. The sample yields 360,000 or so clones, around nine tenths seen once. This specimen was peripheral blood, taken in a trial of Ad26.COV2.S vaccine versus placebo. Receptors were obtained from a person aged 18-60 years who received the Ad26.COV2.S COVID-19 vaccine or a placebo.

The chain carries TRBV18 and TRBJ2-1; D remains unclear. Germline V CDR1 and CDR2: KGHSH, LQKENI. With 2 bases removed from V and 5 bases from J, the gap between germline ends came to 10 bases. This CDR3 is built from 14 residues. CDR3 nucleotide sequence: TGTGCCAGCTCACCAATTTCTTCGAACAATGAGCAGTTCTTC. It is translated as CASSPISSNNEQFF.

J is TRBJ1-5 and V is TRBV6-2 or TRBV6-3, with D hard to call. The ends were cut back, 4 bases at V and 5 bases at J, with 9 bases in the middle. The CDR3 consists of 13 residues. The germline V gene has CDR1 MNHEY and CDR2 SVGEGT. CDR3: CASSLTDDQPQHF. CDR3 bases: TGTGCCAGCAGTTTAACGGACGATCAGCCCCAGCATTTT.

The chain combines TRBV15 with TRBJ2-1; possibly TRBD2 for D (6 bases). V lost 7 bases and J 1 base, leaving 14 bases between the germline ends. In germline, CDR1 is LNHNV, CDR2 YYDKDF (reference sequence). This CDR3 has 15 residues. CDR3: CATTSGLESYNEQFF. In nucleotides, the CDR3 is TGTGCCACCACCTCGGGACTCGAATCCTACAATGAGCAGTTCTTC.

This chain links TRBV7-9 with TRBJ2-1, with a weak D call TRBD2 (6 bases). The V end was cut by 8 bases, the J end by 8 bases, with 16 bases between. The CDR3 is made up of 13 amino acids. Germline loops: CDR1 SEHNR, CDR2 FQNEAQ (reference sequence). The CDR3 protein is CASVSSGSYEQFF. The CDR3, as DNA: TGTGCCAGCGTCTCAAGCGGGTCCTATGAGCAGTTCTTC.

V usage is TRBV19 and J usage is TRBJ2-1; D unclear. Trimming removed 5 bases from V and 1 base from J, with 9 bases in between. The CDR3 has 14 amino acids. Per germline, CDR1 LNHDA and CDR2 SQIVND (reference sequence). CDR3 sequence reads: CASSQALSYNEQFF. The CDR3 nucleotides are TGTGCCAGTAGTCAAGCCCTATCCTACAATGAGCAGTTCTTC.

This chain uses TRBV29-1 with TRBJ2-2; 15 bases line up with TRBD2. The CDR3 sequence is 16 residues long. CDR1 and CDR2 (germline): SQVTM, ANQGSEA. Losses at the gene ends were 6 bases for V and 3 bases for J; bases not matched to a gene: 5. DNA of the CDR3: TGCAGCGTCGGGACTAGCGGGAGGCGGGACACCGGGGAGCTGTTTTTT. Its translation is CSVGTSGRRDTGELFF.

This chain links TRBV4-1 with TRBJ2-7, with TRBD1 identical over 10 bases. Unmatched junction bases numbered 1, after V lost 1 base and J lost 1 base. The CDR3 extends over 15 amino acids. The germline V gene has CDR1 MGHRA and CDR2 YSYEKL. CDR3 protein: CASSQGTGGSYEQYF. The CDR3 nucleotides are TGCGCCAGCAGCCAAGGGACAGGGGGATCCTACGAGCAGTACTTC.

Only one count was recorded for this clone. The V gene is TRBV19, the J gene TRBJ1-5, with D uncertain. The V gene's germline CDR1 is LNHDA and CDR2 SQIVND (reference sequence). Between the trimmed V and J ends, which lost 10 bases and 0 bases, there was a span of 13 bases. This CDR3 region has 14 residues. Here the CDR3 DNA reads TGTGCCACGGCTACCGACCTTAGCAATCAGCCCCAGCATTTT. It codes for CATATDLSNQPQHF.

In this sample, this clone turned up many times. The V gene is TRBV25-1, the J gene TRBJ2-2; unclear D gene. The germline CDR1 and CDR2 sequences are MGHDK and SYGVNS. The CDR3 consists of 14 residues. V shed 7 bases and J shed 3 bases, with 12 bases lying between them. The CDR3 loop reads CASTTGPYTGELFF. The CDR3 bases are TGTGCCAGCACTACCGGGCCCTACACCGGGGAGCTGTTTTTT.

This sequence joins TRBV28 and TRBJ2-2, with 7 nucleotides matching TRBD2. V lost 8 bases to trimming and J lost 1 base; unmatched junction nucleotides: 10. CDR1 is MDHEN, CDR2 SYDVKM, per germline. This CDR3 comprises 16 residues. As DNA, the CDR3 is TGTGCCAGCCGCCCTTGGCGGGAGCTGAACACCGGGGAGCTGTTTTTT. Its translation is CASRPWRELNTGELFF.

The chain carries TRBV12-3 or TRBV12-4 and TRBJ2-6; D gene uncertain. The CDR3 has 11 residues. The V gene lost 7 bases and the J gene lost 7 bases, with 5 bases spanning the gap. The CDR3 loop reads CASTAANVLTF. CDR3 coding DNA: TGTGCCAGCACCGCCGCCAACGTCCTGACTTTC.

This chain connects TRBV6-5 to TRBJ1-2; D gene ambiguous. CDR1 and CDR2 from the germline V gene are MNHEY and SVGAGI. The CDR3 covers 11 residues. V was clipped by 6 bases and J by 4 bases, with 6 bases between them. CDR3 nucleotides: TGTGCCAGCAGCTCCATCTATGGCTACACCTTC. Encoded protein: CASSSIYGYTF.

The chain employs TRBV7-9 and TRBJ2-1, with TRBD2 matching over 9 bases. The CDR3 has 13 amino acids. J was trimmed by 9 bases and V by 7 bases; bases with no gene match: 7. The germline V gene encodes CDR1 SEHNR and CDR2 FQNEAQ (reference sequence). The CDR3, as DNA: TGTGCCAGCATAGGGCTAGCGGGAACTGAGCAGTTCTTC. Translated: CASIGLAGTEQFF.

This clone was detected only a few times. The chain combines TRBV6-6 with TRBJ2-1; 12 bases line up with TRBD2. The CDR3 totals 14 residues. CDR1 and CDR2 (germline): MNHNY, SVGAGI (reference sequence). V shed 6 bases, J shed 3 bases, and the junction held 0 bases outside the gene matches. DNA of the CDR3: TGTGCCAGCAGGACTAGCGGGAGCTACAATGAGCAGTTCTTC. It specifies CASRTSGSYNEQFF.

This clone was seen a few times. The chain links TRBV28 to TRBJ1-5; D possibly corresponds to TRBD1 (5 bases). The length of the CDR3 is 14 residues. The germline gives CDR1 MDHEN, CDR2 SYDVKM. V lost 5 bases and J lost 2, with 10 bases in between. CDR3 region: CASSRGVGNQPQHF. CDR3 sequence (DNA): TGTGCCAGCAGTAGAGGGGTGGGCAATCAGCCCCAGCATTTT.

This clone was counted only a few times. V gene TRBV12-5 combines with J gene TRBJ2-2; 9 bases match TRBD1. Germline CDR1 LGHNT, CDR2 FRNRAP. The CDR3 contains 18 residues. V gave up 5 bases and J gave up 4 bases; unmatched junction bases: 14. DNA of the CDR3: TGTGCTAGTGGTCGGGCGACTACAGGGGGCTTGAGCACCGGGGAGCTGTTTTTT. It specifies CASGRATTGGLSTGELFF.

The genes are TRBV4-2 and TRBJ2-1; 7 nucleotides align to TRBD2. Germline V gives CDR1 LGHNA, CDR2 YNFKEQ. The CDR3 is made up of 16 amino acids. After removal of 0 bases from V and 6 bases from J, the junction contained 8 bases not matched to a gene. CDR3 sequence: CASSQDRGLVSNEQFF. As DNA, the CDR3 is TGTGCCAGCAGCCAAGATCGTGGACTAGTCTCCAATGAGCAGTTCTTC.

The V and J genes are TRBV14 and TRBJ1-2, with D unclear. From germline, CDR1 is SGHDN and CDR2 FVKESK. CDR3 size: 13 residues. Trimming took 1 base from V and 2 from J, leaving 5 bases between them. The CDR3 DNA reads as TGTGCCAGCAGCCAAGTATCCAACTATGGCTACACCTTC. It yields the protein CASSQVSNYGYTF.

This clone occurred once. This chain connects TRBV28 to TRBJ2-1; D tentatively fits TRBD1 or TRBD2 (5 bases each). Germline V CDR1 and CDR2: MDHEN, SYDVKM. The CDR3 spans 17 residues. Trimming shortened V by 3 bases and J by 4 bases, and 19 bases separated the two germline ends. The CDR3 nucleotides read TGTGCCAGCAGTTTGCGGTGGGGCAGCGGCGCTTACAATGAGCAGTTCTTC. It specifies CASSLRWGSGAYNEQFF. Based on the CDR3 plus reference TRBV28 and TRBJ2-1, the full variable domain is DVKVTQSSRYLVKRTGEKVFLECVQDMDHENMFWYRQDPGLGLRLIYFSYDVKMKEKGDIPEGYSVSREKKERFSLILESASTNQTSMYLCASSLRWGSGAYNEQFFGPGTRLTVL.

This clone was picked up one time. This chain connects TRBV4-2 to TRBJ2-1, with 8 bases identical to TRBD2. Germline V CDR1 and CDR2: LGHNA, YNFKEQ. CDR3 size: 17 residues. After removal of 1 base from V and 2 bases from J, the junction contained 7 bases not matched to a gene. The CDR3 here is CASSQAARGRTYNEQFF. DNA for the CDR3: TGTGCCAGCAGCCAAGCGGCTCGCGGGAGGACCTACAATGAGCAGTTCTTC.

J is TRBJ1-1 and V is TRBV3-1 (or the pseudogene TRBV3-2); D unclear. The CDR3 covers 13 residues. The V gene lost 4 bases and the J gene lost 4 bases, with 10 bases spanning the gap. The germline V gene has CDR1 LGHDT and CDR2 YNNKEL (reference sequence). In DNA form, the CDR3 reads TGTGCCAGCAGCCTCTGGGGAGGCACTGAAGCTTTCTTT. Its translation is CASSLWGGTEAFF.

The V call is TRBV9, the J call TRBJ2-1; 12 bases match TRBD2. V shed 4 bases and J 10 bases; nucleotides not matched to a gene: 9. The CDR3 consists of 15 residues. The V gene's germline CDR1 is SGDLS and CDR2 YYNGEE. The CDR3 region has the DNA TGTGCCAGCAGCCCGCGACTAGCGGGAGCCGAAGAGCAGTTCTTC. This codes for CASSPRLAGAEEQFF. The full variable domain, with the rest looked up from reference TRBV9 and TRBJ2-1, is DSGVTQTPKHLITATGQRVTLRCSPRSGDLSVYWYQQSLDQGLQFLIQYYNGEERAKGNILERFSAQQFPDLHSELNLSSLELGDSALYFCASSPRLAGAEEQFFGPGTRLTVL.

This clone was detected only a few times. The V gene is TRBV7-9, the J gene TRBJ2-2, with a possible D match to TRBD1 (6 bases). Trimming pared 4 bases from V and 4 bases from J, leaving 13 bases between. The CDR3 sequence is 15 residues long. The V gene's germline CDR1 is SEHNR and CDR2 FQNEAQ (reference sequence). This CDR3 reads CASSSHRVGTGELFF. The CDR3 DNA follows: TGTGCCAGCAGCTCCCACAGGGTGGGCACCGGGGAGCTGTTTTTT.

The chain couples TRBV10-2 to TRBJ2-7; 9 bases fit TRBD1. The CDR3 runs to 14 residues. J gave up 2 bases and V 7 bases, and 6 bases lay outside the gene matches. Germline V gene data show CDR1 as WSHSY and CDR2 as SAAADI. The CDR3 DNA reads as TGCGCCAGCACCCCGACAGGGGGGACCTACGAGCAGTACTTC. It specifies CASTPTGGTYEQYF.

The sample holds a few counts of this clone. The CDR3 spells CASSGTGTGELFF. Here the CDR3 DNA reads TGTGCCAGCAGCGGGACAGGGACGGGGGAGCTGTTTTTT. The J gene is TRBJ2-2, the V gene TRBV9; 8 bases line up with TRBD1. The germline V gene encodes CDR1 SGDLS and CDR2 YYNGEE. The CDR3 runs to 13 residues. J lost 8 bases, V lost 3 bases, and 3 bases had no gene match.

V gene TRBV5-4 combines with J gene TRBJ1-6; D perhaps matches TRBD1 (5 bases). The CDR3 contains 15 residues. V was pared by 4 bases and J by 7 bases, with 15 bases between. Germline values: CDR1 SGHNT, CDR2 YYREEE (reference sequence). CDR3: CASSPLTGHNSPLHF. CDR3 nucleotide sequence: TGTGCCAGCAGCCCACTCACAGGCCACAATTCACCCCTCCACTTT.

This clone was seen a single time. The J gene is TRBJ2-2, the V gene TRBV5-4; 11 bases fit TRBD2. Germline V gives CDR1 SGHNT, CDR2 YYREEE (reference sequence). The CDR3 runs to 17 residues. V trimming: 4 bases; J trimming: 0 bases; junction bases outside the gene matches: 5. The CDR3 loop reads CASSRKTSGANTGELFF. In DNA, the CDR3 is TGTGCCAGCAGCCGTAAGACTAGCGGGGCGAACACCGGGGAGCTGTTTTTT.

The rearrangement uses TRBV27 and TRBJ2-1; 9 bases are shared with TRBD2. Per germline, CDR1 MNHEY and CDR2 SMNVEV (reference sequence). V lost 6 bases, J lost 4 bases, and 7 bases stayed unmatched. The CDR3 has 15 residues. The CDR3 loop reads CASRRTSEKYNEQFF. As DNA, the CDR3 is TGTGCCAGCAGAAGGACTAGCGAAAAATACAATGAGCAGTTCTTC.